This T cell receptor (beta chain) was retrieved from a study of blood T cells in healthy people across ages. About the research overall: Researchers report that template switching captured about one barcoded beta molecule per two T cells.

Trimming took 7 bases from V and 4 from J; bases not matched to a gene: 8. Germline V gene lookup returns CDR1 SNHLY and CDR2 FYNNEI. CDR3 length equals 15 residues. Study findings and constraints: Samples with more naive T cells showed higher observed beta diversity.

This clonotype has just a few counts. Its antigen is not known. A J-beta primer mix and a sample-barcoded 5' primer were used in a second PCR of about 7 to 11 cycles. TCRdb re-derived calls from the 5' RACE reads in MiXCR, one entry per CDR3 protein. Of about a million distinct CDR3 sequences detected, 45% to 50% appear once; the ten largest clones hold around an eighth. Ten milliliters of peripheral blood were drawn from each donor into EDTA-treated tubes. The source of this sequence is a man aged 25-45 years in good health. The chain links TRBV2 to TRBJ2-3; TRBD1 aligns across 10 bases. The sequenced sample consisted of blood. CDR3 bases: TGTGCCAGCAAAAGGGACAGGGGAAAGGCAGATACGCAGTATTTT. Its protein is CASKRDRGKADTQYF.